These 11 T cell receptor beta chains were all obtained from the same sample, sequenced in a study of T-cell reconstitution after alpha-beta-depleted transplantation in children. Construction of the TCRbeta library involved unique molecular identifiers. In TCRdb, the PCR reads were re-called with MiXCR into one record per CDR3 protein. The sample includes 480,000 or so distinct CDR3 sequences, roughly a tenth of them seen just once. The sample was PBMCs, taken before TCRalphabeta/CD19-depleted stem cell transplant. The receptors derive from a child aged 2 to 10 with inherited bone marrow failure, due to receive a stem cell transplant.

This clonotype occurred many times. The rearrangement joins TRBV28 to TRBJ1-4; D is ambiguous. Looked up from germline, CDR1 is MDHEN and CDR2 is SYDVKM. V dropped 1 base and J dropped 4 bases, with 13 bases sitting between them. The CDR3 covers 16 residues. The CDR3 sequence: CASSLSPGPLNEKLFF. The DNA for the CDR3 is TGTGCCAGCAGTTTATCCCCCGGGCCGCTTAATGAAAAACTGTTTTTT.

This clonotype was seen repeatedly, ten times or more. The chain couples TRBV4-2 to TRBJ2-5, with 7 nucleotides matching TRBD2. Germline V gene data show CDR1 as LGHNA and CDR2 as YNFKEQ. This CDR3 contains 16 residues. V was pared by 0 bases and J by 2 bases, with 6 bases of the junction left unmatched. CDR3 nucleotides: TGTGCCAGCAGCCAAGAGGCAAGCGGGGTTCAAGAGACCCAGTACTTC. Amino acid sequence: CASSQEASGVQETQYF.

This clonotype came up many times. The chain combines TRBV27 with TRBJ1-2; TRBD1 aligns across 7 bases. The CDR3 is 16 amino acids. Trimming at V came to 5 bases and at J to 3 bases, leaving 12 bases not matched to a gene. Germline V gene sequence: CDR1 MNHEY, CDR2 SMNVEV (reference sequence). The CDR3 is CASSPSFGQVDYGYTF. The CDR3 bases are TGTGCCAGCAGTCCTTCCTTCGGACAGGTGGACTATGGCTACACCTTC.

At least ten counts were recorded for this clonotype. This chain connects TRBV4-2 to TRBJ2-1; the match to TRBD2 covers 10 bases. Looked up from germline, CDR1 is LGHNA and CDR2 is YNFKEQ. This CDR3 has 13 residues. V lost 4 bases, J lost 9 bases, and 3 bases stayed unmatched. The CDR3: CASSPSGSGEQFF. The CDR3 bases are TGTGCCAGCAGCCCTAGCGGGAGCGGTGAGCAGTTCTTC.

This clonotype was detected a few times. The chain recombines TRBV27 with TRBJ2-1, with a possible D match to TRBD2 (5 bases). This CDR3 is 14 amino acids long. The V gene's germline CDR1 is MNHEY and CDR2 SMNVEV (reference sequence). Trimming took off 9 bases at V and 4 bases at J, with 16 bases between the two ends. Here the CDR3 reads CASAGLDLYNEQFF. In nucleotides, the CDR3 is TGTGCCAGTGCCGGATTGGACTTATACAATGAGCAGTTCTTC.

This clonotype was seen repeatedly, ten times or more. This sequence joins TRBV7-8 and TRBJ2-3; 7 bases match TRBD2. Germline values: CDR1 SGHVS, CDR2 FQNEAQ. The length of the CDR3 is 16 residues. V shed 2 bases and J 0 bases; nucleotides not matched to a gene: 5. CDR3 DNA: TGTGCCAGCAGCTTACGCCGGACTAGAAGCACAGATACGCAGTATTTT. Translating it yields CASSLRRTRSTDTQYF. Complete variable domain (other parts from reference TRBV7-8 and TRBJ2-3): GAGVSQSPRYKVAKRGQDVALRCDPISGHVSLFWYQQALGQGPEFLTYFQNEAQLDKSGLPSDRFFAERPEGSVSTLKIQRTQQEDSAVYLCASSLRRTRSTDTQYFGPGTRLTVL.

A word on this clonotype: This clone may be a read error of a much larger clone one base away. This chain connects TRBV29-1 to TRBJ2-7, with 7 bases aligning to TRBD1. CDR1 is SQVTM, CDR2 ANQGSEA, per germline. The CDR3 totals 12 residues. The CDR3, as DNA: TGCAGCGTTGTGGGACAGACCTACGCGCAGTACTTC. As protein: CSVVGQTYAQYF.

This clonotype was seen many times. V gene TRBV5-6 combines with J gene TRBJ1-2; D call uncertain. This CDR3 has 16 amino acids. V was cut by 0 bases and J by 5 bases, with 17 bases left in between. The germline V gene encodes CDR1 SGHDT and CDR2 YYEEEE. The CDR3 region has the DNA TGTGCCAGCAGCTTGGCCTTGTCCCAAGCCTATTATGGCTACACCTTC. Residues: CASSLALSQAYYGYTF. Based on the CDR3 plus reference TRBV5-6 and TRBJ1-2, the full variable domain is DAGVTQSPTHLIKTRGQQVTLRCSPKSGHDTVSWYQQALGQGPQFIFQYYEEEERQRGNFPDRFSGHQFPNYSSELNVNALLLGDSALYLCASSLALSQAYYGYTFGSGTRLTVV.

This clonotype was detected a few times. The V gene is TRBV29-1, the J gene TRBJ1-2; D not resolved. Trimming removed 6 bases at V and 4 bases at J, with 9 bases between. Germline V gene sequence: CDR1 SQVTM, CDR2 ANQGSEA. CDR3 length equals 11 residues. Here the CDR3 reads CSVPAPYGYTF. The DNA of the CDR3 is TGCAGCGTCCCGGCCCCCTATGGCTACACCTTC. The complete variable domain, with remaining parts taken from reference TRBV29-1 and TRBJ1-2, reads SAVISQKPSRDICQRGTSLTIQCQVDSQVTMMFWYRQQPGQSLTLIATANQGSEATYESGFVIDKFPISRPNLTFSTLTVSNMSPEDSSIYLCSVPAPYGYTFGSGTRLTVV.

This clonotype appeared many times. The chain is built from TRBV24-1 and TRBJ2-3; perhaps TRBD1 as D (5 bases). Germline lookup yields CDR1 KGHDR and CDR2 SFDVKD. Trimming left V 2 bases short and J 4 bases short, with 9 bases between. This CDR3 contains 14 residues. The CDR3 coding sequence is TGTGCCACCAGTGATTGGCAGGGATCAGATACGCAGTATTTT. Its protein product is CATSDWQGSDTQYF.

This clonotype came up a few times. The chain carries TRBV27 and TRBJ2-3; TRBD2 matches 7 bases. The V segment lost 8 bases and the J segment 5 bases; nucleotides outside the gene matches: 16. The CDR3 extends over 16 amino acids. From germline, CDR1 is MNHEY and CDR2 SMNVEV (reference sequence). CDR3 sequence reads: CASRSGTIVFGDTQYF. For the CDR3, the DNA is TGTGCCAGCCGGTCCGGGACTATCGTTTTCGGAGATACGCAGTATTTT.